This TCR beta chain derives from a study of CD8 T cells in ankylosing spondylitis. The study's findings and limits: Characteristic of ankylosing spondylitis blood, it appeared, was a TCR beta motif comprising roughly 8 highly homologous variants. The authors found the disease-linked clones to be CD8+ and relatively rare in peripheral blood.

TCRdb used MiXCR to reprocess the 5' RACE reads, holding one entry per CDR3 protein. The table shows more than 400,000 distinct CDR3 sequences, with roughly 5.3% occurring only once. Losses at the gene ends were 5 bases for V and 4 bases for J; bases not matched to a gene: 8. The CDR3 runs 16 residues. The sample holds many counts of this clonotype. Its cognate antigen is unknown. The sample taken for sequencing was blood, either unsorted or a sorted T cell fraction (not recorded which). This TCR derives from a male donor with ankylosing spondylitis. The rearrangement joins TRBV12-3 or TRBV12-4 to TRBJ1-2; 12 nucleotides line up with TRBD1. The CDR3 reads CASSPGTGGFSYGYTF. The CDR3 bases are TGTGCCAGCAGTCCCGGGACAGGGGGCTTCAGCTATGGCTACACCTTC.